This TCR beta chain was profiled in a study of blood T cell repertoires in COVID-19. Study context: PBMCs, B-cell-depleted T cells, or T cells provided the cDNA or gDNA that made up the material.

Germline V gene sequence: CDR1 SGHNT, CDR2 YYREEE (reference sequence). Trimming left V 4 bases short and J 0 bases short, with 18 bases between. This CDR3 is 17 amino acids long. The repertoire was sequenced with immunoSEQ multiplex PCR; TCRdb's copy has only in-frame clones and lacks some. The profile covers hundreds of thousands of clones, with 87% appearing a single time and roughly 2% taken by the ten largest. Sequencing was performed on PBMCs or T cells enriched from blood (not recorded which). The clonotype was recovered from a woman younger than 35 with acute COVID-19. The gene calls are TRBV5-4 and TRBJ2-3, with D possibly matching TRBD2 (6 bases). CDR3 amino acids: CASSPQTRGLSTDTQYF. The CDR3 DNA is TGTGCCAGCAGCCCACAGACTAGAGGGTTGAGCACAGATACGCAGTATTTT.